A selection of T cell receptor beta chains follows, all from one sample in a study of cytomegalovirus exposure and HLA in healthy donors. Assay: immunoSEQ multiplex PCR; the TCRdb copy retains only in-frame clones and omits some. The sample holds 100,000 to 150,000 clones; under 90% are singletons and the top ten take 7.5% to 9.5%. The sequencing input was PBMCs. The source of these receptors is a female donor in good health and CMV-seropositive. The CDR3 runs from the conserved cysteine through the conserved F or W. The D gene is left open where the match is weak. Clone size is not always given. Where it is, it says once, few, many or a class for expanded clones.

v_call: TRBV5-1; clone_size: NA; j_call: TRBJ1-1; d_call: NA; cdr3_nt: TGCGCCAGCAGTTACACGACAGGGAACACTGAAGCTTTCTTT; cdr3_aa: CASSYTTGNTEAFF
v_call: TRBV4-3; clone_size: NA; j_call: TRBJ2-6; d_call: NA; cdr3_nt: TGCGCCAGCAGCCAAGATCGGGTCTCTGGGGCCAACGTCCTGACTTTC; cdr3_aa: CASSQDRVSGANVLTF
v_call: TRBV7-2; clone_size: NA; j_call: TRBJ2-5; d_call: NA; cdr3_nt: TGTGCCAGCAGCTTAGTGGGAGCGGCCCAGTACTTC; cdr3_aa: CASSLVGAAQYF
v_call: TRBV4-1; clone_size: NA; j_call: TRBJ2-5; d_call: TRBD1; cdr3_nt: TGCGCCAGCAGCCACTCACCGGGACAGGGGACGGAGACCCAGTACTTC; cdr3_aa: CASSHSPGQGTETQYF
v_call: TRBV19; clone_size: NA; j_call: TRBJ2-5; d_call: TRBD2; cdr3_nt: TGTGCCAGCAAAAGCGGGGCCACTGGGACGACCCAGTACTTC; cdr3_aa: CASKSGATGTTQYF
v_call: TRBV11-2; clone_size: NA; j_call: TRBJ1-2; d_call: NA; cdr3_nt: TGTGCCAGCAGCTCCACTCCGGACTCTTTCTATGGCTACACCTTC; cdr3_aa: CASSSTPDSFYGYTF
v_call: TRBV9; clone_size: NA; j_call: TRBJ2-2; d_call: TRBD1; cdr3_nt: TGTGCCAGCAGCGTAGGGACAGGGGCGTTGGGGGACACCGGGGAGCTGTTTTTT; cdr3_aa: CASSVGTGALGDTGELFF
v_call: TRBV30; clone_size: NA; j_call: TRBJ1-6; d_call: NA; cdr3_nt: TGTGCCTGGACATTAGAGGTGTGGAGTTCACCCCTCCACTTT; cdr3_aa: CAWTLEVWSSPLHF
v_call: TRBV4-3; clone_size: few; j_call: TRBJ1-2; d_call: TRBD1; cdr3_nt: TGCGCCAGCAGCCAAGATCGGGGGACAGAAAAGAGGTACACCTTC; cdr3_aa: CASSQDRGTEKRYTF
v_call: TRBV5-4; clone_size: NA; j_call: TRBJ1-1; d_call: TRBD1; cdr3_nt: TGTGCCAGCAGCTTGGATGCAGGGGGCTTCTCTGTCACTGAAGCTTTCTTT; cdr3_aa: CASSLDAGGFSVTEAFF
v_call: TRBV28; clone_size: once; j_call: TRBJ1-4; d_call: NA; cdr3_nt: TGTGCCAGCAGTCCGGACAGTACTAATGAAAAACTGTTTTTT; cdr3_aa: CASSPDSTNEKLFF
v_call: TRBV7-3; clone_size: NA; j_call: TRBJ1-1; d_call: TRBD1; cdr3_nt: TGTGCCAGCAGCCTGACAGGGTCGGGTACTGAAGCTTTCTTT; cdr3_aa: CASSLTGSGTEAFF
v_call: TRBV5-4; clone_size: NA; j_call: TRBJ2-1; d_call: NA; cdr3_nt: TGTGCCAGCAGCCCCCAGGTGAGGGGGGGGAACAATGAGCAGTTCTTC; cdr3_aa: CASSPQVRGGNNEQFF
v_call: TRBV10-3; clone_size: NA; j_call: TRBJ1-2; d_call: NA; cdr3_nt: TGTGCCATCAGTGAGTCGAGGGGAGGTGGTGGCTACACCTTC; cdr3_aa: CAISESRGGGGYTF
v_call: TRBV10-3; clone_size: few; j_call: TRBJ1-3; d_call: NA; cdr3_nt: TGTGCCATAACAACGGGTAGCTCTGGAAACACCATATATTTT; cdr3_aa: CAITTGSSGNTIYF
v_call: TRBV9; clone_size: NA; j_call: TRBJ1-6; d_call: NA; cdr3_nt: TGTGCCAGCAGCCCCGCAACAGGGTTGGAATCACCCCTCCACTTT; cdr3_aa: CASSPATGLESPLHF
v_call: TRBV5-1; clone_size: NA; j_call: TRBJ2-5; d_call: TRBD1; cdr3_nt: TGCGCCAGCAGCTTTAAGGGGACAGGGGTACCAGAGACCCAGTACTTC; cdr3_aa: CASSFKGTGVPETQYF
v_call: TRBV7-2; clone_size: NA; j_call: TRBJ1-5; d_call: NA; cdr3_nt: TGTGCCAGCAGCTTAACCCAGGGGAATGGGCCCCAGCATTTT; cdr3_aa: CASSLTQGNGPQHF
v_call: TRBV6-6; clone_size: NA; j_call: TRBJ2-2; d_call: TRBD1; cdr3_nt: TGTGCCAGCACCCCCCGGCAGGGGGCCGGCGGGGAGCTGTTTTTT; cdr3_aa: CASTPRQGAGGELFF
v_call: TRBV7-9; clone_size: NA; j_call: TRBJ1-2; d_call: TRBD1; cdr3_nt: TGTGCCAGCAGTCCCCTCGGGACAGGCTATGGCTACACCTTC; cdr3_aa: CASSPLGTGYGYTF
v_call: TRBV7-3; clone_size: once; j_call: TRBJ2-3; d_call: TRBD2; cdr3_nt: TGTGCCAGCAGCTTCAGGGAGGGAGATACGCAGTATTTT; cdr3_aa: CASSFREGDTQYF
v_call: TRBV7-2; clone_size: NA; j_call: TRBJ1-4; d_call: TRBD1; cdr3_nt: TGTGCCAGCAGGGATACAGGGGCCGCTAATGAAAAACTGTTTTTT; cdr3_aa: CASRDTGAANEKLFF
v_call: TRBV29-1; clone_size: NA; j_call: TRBJ2-4; d_call: TRBD2; cdr3_nt: TGCAGCGTTGGGGGGGAGGGAAACATTCAGTACTTC; cdr3_aa: CSVGGEGNIQYF
v_call: TRBV7-9; clone_size: once; j_call: TRBJ1-2; d_call: NA; cdr3_nt: TGTGCCAGCAGCTTGTCGACAGTTGCTACTTCCTTC; cdr3_aa: CASSLSTVATSF
v_call: TRBV28; clone_size: NA; j_call: TRBJ2-7; d_call: TRBD2; cdr3_nt: TGTGCCATCGGGACTAGCGGGAGCTCCTACGAGCAGTACTTC; cdr3_aa: CAIGTSGSSYEQYF
v_call: TRBV18; clone_size: NA; j_call: TRBJ1-5; d_call: TRBD1; cdr3_nt: TGTGCCAGTACCCTTTCCGGGACAGGTCAGCCCCAGCATTTT; cdr3_aa: CASTLSGTGQPQHF
v_call: TRBV4-1; clone_size: NA; j_call: TRBJ1-2; d_call: NA; cdr3_nt: TGCGCCAGCAGCCAAGAGGGACAAGTTTCCTATGGCTACACCTTC; cdr3_aa: CASSQEGQVSYGYTF
v_call: TRBV5-1; clone_size: NA; j_call: TRBJ1-3; d_call: TRBD1; cdr3_nt: TGCGCCAGCAGCTTATCGGTGACAGGGCCTCAGGGTCCCATATATTTT; cdr3_aa: CASSLSVTGPQGPIYF
v_call: TRBV5-4; clone_size: few; j_call: TRBJ1-1; d_call: NA; cdr3_nt: TGTGCCAGCAGCGTGCCGGGGAAGAACACTGAAGCTTTCTTT; cdr3_aa: CASSVPGKNTEAFF
v_call: TRBV6-5; clone_size: NA; j_call: TRBJ1-1; d_call: TRBD1; cdr3_nt: TGTGCCAGCAGTTCATCCGGGACAGGGGTTACTGAAGCTTTCTTT; cdr3_aa: CASSSSGTGVTEAFF
v_call: TRBV30; clone_size: NA; j_call: TRBJ1-4; d_call: TRBD1; cdr3_nt: TGTGCCTGGAATAGTGGACAGGGGATAGGAGAAAAACTGTTTTTT; cdr3_aa: CAWNSGQGIGEKLFF
v_call: TRBV12-5; clone_size: NA; j_call: TRBJ1-5; d_call: NA; cdr3_nt: TGTGCTAGTGGTTCAGGACAGATGAATCAGCCCCAGCATTTT; cdr3_aa: CASGSGQMNQPQHF
v_call: TRBV10-3; clone_size: NA; j_call: TRBJ1-1; d_call: NA; cdr3_nt: TGTGCCATATCCGGTATGAACACTGAAGCTTTCTTT; cdr3_aa: CAISGMNTEAFF
v_call: TRBV6-1; clone_size: NA; j_call: TRBJ1-2; d_call: NA; cdr3_nt: TGTGCCAGCAGTCCCAGGGAGGACTATGGCTACACCTTC; cdr3_aa: CASSPREDYGYTF
v_call: TRBV15; clone_size: once; j_call: TRBJ2-5; d_call: NA; cdr3_nt: TGTGCCACCAGCCCCTGGGGGCAGGGGCAAGAGACCCAGTACTTC; cdr3_aa: CATSPWGQGQETQYF